These 25 T cell receptor beta chains were all obtained from the same sample, sequenced in a study of radiotherapy plus CTLA-4 blockade in lung cancer. TCRdb keeps only in-frame clones here, not all; method: immunoSEQ multiplex PCR. Of over 85,000 clones in the sample, around nine tenths were seen once. The sample here was peripheral blood, taken from a patient treated with radiotherapy plus ipilimumab. The receptors were gathered from a human donor with non-small cell lung cancer that progressed on radiotherapy plus ipilimumab.

This sequence joins TRBV7-3 and TRBJ2-3, with D possibly matching TRBD2 (6 bases). V was trimmed by 4 bases and J by 4 bases, leaving 12 bases between them. CDR1 is SGHTA and CDR2 is FQGTGA in the germline V gene. The CDR3 loop spans 14 amino acids. The DNA of the CDR3 is TGTGCCAGCAGCTCGGAGGGCCGCGCAGATACGCAGTATTTT. Encoded protein: CASSSEGRADTQYF.

The CDR3 loop reads CASSSPGVAGLSYNEQFF. CDR3 coding DNA: TGTGCCAGCAGCTCCCCGGGGGTAGCGGGATTGTCCTACAATGAGCAGTTCTTC. This rearrangement joins TRBV13 to TRBJ2-1; 8 bases are a match to TRBD2. CDR1 and CDR2 from the germline V gene are PRHDT and FYEKMQ (reference sequence). The CDR3 covers 18 residues. Trimming cost V 4 bases and J 1 base; bases outside gene matches: 12.

The genes are TRBV18 and TRBJ1-5; possibly TRBD1 for D (5 bases). The CDR3 contains 15 residues. Germline V gene lookup returns CDR1 KGHSH and CDR2 LQKENI. V lost 0 bases and J 4 bases, leaving 10 bases between the germline ends. CDR3 sequence reads: CASSPPGGSNQPQHF. DNA for the CDR3: TGTGCCAGCTCACCACCGGGGGGTTCGAATCAGCCCCAGCATTTT.

V is TRBV27 and J is TRBJ1-4, with no clear D. With 3 bases removed from V and 4 bases from J, the gap between germline ends came to 9 bases. The CDR3 extends over 14 amino acids. The germline CDR1 and CDR2 sequences are MNHEY and SMNVEV (reference sequence). The CDR3 DNA is TGTGCCAGCAGTTTTGCTGGGCTTAATGAAAAACTGTTTTTT. Its protein product is CASSFAGLNEKLFF.

This chain links TRBV4-1 with TRBJ2-5; 7 bases match TRBD2. The DNA end is more similar to TRBJ2-7, so the J call may be wrong. Looked up from germline, CDR1 is MGHRA and CDR2 is YSYEKL. The CDR3 runs 18 residues. CDR3 in DNA: TGCGCCAGCAGCCAAACTCCGGGAGGAGGAGGATTGGAGAACGAGCAGTACTTC. It specifies CASSQTPGGGGLENEQYF.

V is TRBV5-1 and J is TRBJ1-1; TRBD1 agrees at 9 bases. Germline V gene sequence: CDR1 SGHRS, CDR2 YFSETQ. V gave up 4 bases and J gave up 4 bases; unmatched junction bases: 8. This CDR3 region has 15 residues. DNA of the CDR3: TGCGCCAGCAGCACGGGACAGGGAGGGGTCACTGAAGCTTTCTTT. It yields the protein CASSTGQGGVTEAFF.

This clone was recorded once. The genes are TRBV25-1 and TRBJ2-5; either TRBD1 or TRBD2 may supply D (5 bases each). V lost 3 bases to trimming and J lost 2 bases, with 13 bases between them. Germline V CDR1 and CDR2: MGHDK, SYGVNS. The CDR3 spans 15 residues. The CDR3 DNA reads TGTGCCAGCAGTGAGCCAAGTGGGGGTCAAGAGACCCAGTACTTC. The encoded protein is CASSEPSGGQETQYF.

V gene TRBV5-1 combines with J gene TRBJ1-1, with D uncertain. Trimming left V 1 base short and J 4 bases short, with 14 bases between. CDR3 size: 15 residues. Germline assignment: CDR1 SGHRS and CDR2 YFSETQ. CDR3 amino acids: CASSLSPGMGTEAFF. CDR3 nucleotides: TGCGCCAGCAGCTTGAGTCCGGGTATGGGCACTGAAGCTTTCTTT.

The chain recombines TRBV6-5 with TRBJ2-5; maybe TRBD2 (6 bases). Germline CDR1 MNHEY, CDR2 SVGAGI. The CDR3 spans 13 residues. The V end was cut by 8 bases, the J end by 4 bases, with 14 bases between. CDR3 amino acids: CASLGEGGETQYF. In DNA, the CDR3 is TGTGCCAGCCTTGGAGAGGGAGGAGAGACCCAGTACTTC.

This clone has just one count. The rearrangement uses TRBV9 and TRBJ1-2, with unresolved D. CDR1 is SGDLS, CDR2 YYNGEE, per germline. V dropped 0 bases and J dropped 4 bases, with 13 bases sitting between them. This CDR3 is 15 amino acids long. The CDR3 DNA is TGTGCCAGCAGCGTAGCGGTCGGACCTCTCTATGGCTACACCTTC. As protein: CASSVAVGPLYGYTF.

This chain uses TRBV29-1 with TRBJ2-1, with D hard to call. The CDR3 is made up of 13 amino acids. The germline CDR1 and CDR2 sequences are SQVTM and ANQGSEA. With 3 bases removed from V and 0 bases from J, the gap between germline ends came to 6 bases. The CDR3, as DNA: TGCAGCGTTGAGGGAAGCTCCTACAATGAGCAGTTCTTC. It specifies CSVEGSSYNEQFF.

The chain recombines TRBV9 with TRBJ2-7; D not resolved. Deletions cut 7 bases from V and 0 bases from J, with 2 bases between. Per the germline V gene, CDR1 is SGDLS and CDR2 is YYNGEE. The length of the CDR3 is 10 residues. The CDR3 reads CASGSYEQYF. CDR3 bases: TGTGCCAGCGGCTCCTACGAGCAGTACTTC.

This clone appeared once. The J gene is TRBJ2-3, the V gene TRBV7-8, with no clear D. Germline V gives CDR1 SGHVS, CDR2 FQNEAQ. This CDR3 is 14 amino acids long. V was pared by 1 base and J by 6 bases, with 11 bases between. The CDR3 loop reads CASSLGNSADTQYF. As DNA, the CDR3 is TGTGCCAGCAGCTTAGGGAACTCCGCGGATACGCAGTATTTT.

This sequence joins TRBV2 and TRBJ1-1; D might be TRBD1 (6 bases). CDR1 and CDR2 (germline): SNHLY, FYNNEI. This CDR3 has 17 amino acids. Trimming took off 4 bases at V and 0 bases at J, with 18 bases between the two ends. CDR3 nucleotides: TGTGCCAGCAGTGTCCGGGACACCGATACAATGAACACTGAAGCTTTCTTT. This encodes CASSVRDTDTMNTEAFF.

The chain has TRBV11-1 and TRBJ2-7; D is uncertain. In germline, CDR1 is SGHAT, CDR2 FQDESV (reference sequence). V was shortened by 2 bases and J by 2 bases, with 10 bases between the two germline ends. There are 14 residues in the CDR3. The CDR3 loop reads CASSLTDLTYEQYF. Written as DNA, the CDR3 is TGTGCCAGCAGCTTAACGGACCTGACCTACGAGCAGTACTTC.

The genes are TRBV19 and TRBJ2-7; 7 nucleotides align to TRBD2. CDR3 size: 14 residues. Germline loops: CDR1 LNHDA, CDR2 SQIVND (reference sequence). J was trimmed by 6 bases and V by 6 bases; bases with no gene match: 11. The CDR3 DNA reads TGTGCCAGTAGCCCCGGGGGGATCCAGGGCGAGCAGTACTTC. It translates to CASSPGGIQGEQYF.

The J gene is TRBJ1-1, the V gene TRBV28, with D maybe TRBD1 (6 bases). From germline, CDR1 is MDHEN and CDR2 SYDVKM. Trimming removed 4 bases from V and 1 base from J, with 16 bases in between. CDR3 length: 16 amino acids. CDR3 sequence reads: CASSSTGKGQNTEAFF. The CDR3 nucleotides read TGTGCCAGCAGTTCTACAGGGAAGGGACAGAACACTGAAGCTTTCTTT.

This clone was observed a handful of times. The chain couples TRBV19 to TRBJ2-5; TRBD1 might be the D (6 bases). CDR3 size: 13 residues. Trimming took 4 bases from V and 3 from J, leaving 9 bases between them. Germline V gene lookup returns CDR1 LNHDA and CDR2 SQIVND (reference sequence). The CDR3 nucleotides are TGTGCCAGTAGTACCCGGACAGAAGAGACCCAGTACTTC. This translates into CASSTRTEETQYF.

This clone was seen a single time. The rearrangement uses TRBV7-6 and TRBJ1-1; no clear D gene. CDR3 size: 16 residues. Germline CDR1 and CDR2: SGHVS and FNYEAQ. V was shortened by 2 bases and J by 2 bases, with 15 bases between the two germline ends. CDR3 DNA sequence: TGTGCCAGCAGCTTAAGTGCTGGCGTCGGCAACACTGAAGCTTTCTTT. Translated, it gives CASSLSAGVGNTEAFF. Supplemented by reference TRBV7-6 and TRBJ1-1, the full variable domain reads GAGVSQSPRYKVTKRGQDVALRCDPISGHVSLYWYRQALGQGPEFLTYFNYEAQQDKSGLPNDRFSAERPEGSISTLTIQRTEQRDSAMYRCASSLSAGVGNTEAFFGQGTRLTVV.

CDR3 in amino acids: CASSPLGSYEQYF. CDR3 DNA sequence: TGTGCCAGCAGCCCGCTAGGGTCCTACGAGCAGTACTTC. The V gene is TRBV7-2, the J gene TRBJ2-7; no clear D gene. Germline CDR1 is SGHTA and CDR2 is FQGNSA. The CDR3 has 13 amino acids. V dropped 5 bases and J dropped 1 base, with 9 bases sitting between them.

The chain combines TRBV27 with TRBJ2-1; TRBD2 aligns across 11 bases. CDR1 is MNHEY and CDR2 is SMNVEV in the germline V gene (reference sequence). The CDR3 is made up of 15 amino acids. V shed 5 bases and J 4 bases; nucleotides not matched to a gene: 4. As DNA, the CDR3 is TGTGCCAGCAGTCCCACTAGCGGGAGATACAATGAGCAGTTCTTC. As protein: CASSPTSGRYNEQFF.

The chain combines TRBV6-6 with TRBJ1-5; 11 bases map to TRBD1. Germline values: CDR1 MNHNY, CDR2 SVGAGI (reference sequence). The J segment lost 5 bases and the V segment lost 6 bases, leaving 9 bases of the junction unmatched. The CDR3 has 16 amino acids. For the CDR3, the DNA is TGTGCCAGCAGCACCACGGACAGGGGGCTTTATCAGCCCCAGCATTTT. It specifies CASSTTDRGLYQPQHF.

To note about this clone: The junction differs from germline at one of its ends, possibly a read error. The CDR3 DNA sequence: TGTGCTAGCAGTCAGGGGGACCCGGACACCGGGGAGCTGTTTTTT. Amino acid sequence: CASSQGDPDTGELFF. The chain is built from TRBV7-7 and TRBJ2-2; 7 bases agree with TRBD1. This CDR3 is 15 amino acids long. CDR1 and CDR2 (germline): SSHAT, FNYEAQ (reference sequence).

The chain joins TRBV9 to TRBJ2-7, with 14 bases aligning to TRBD2. In germline, CDR1 is SGDLS, CDR2 YYNGEE. The CDR3 runs 15 residues. The V segment lost 4 bases and the J segment 7 bases; nucleotides outside the gene matches: 7. CDR3 protein: CASSPQTSGRAEQYF. DNA for the CDR3: TGTGCCAGCAGCCCCCAGACTAGCGGGAGGGCGGAGCAGTACTTC.

V is TRBV10-2 and J is TRBJ1-1; TRBD1 might be the D (6 bases). V was cut by 8 bases and J by 1 base, with 23 bases left in between. The CDR3 runs 17 residues. Per the germline V gene, CDR1 is WSHSY and CDR2 is SAAADI. CDR3 sequence reads: CASYGRNRGAGNTEAFF. CDR3 DNA sequence: TGCGCCAGCTACGGGAGGAACCGGGGGGCAGGGAACACTGAAGCTTTCTTT.